Listed below are T cell receptor beta chains from one sample, sequenced in a study of cytomegalovirus exposure and HLA in healthy donors. The assay was immunoSEQ multiplex PCR, and TCRdb's table has in-frame clones only and misses some. The repertoire holds some 93,000 clones, with approximately 80% as singletons. The specimen was PBMCs. These receptors were taken from a woman between 40 and 50 years old in good health and CMV-seronegative. CDR3s include the opening cysteine and the closing phenylalanine or tryptophan. A row's size may be missing; if present it is once, few, many or a size class.

CASSHPTRGAVPDTQYF	.	TRBJ2-3	TRBV4-1
CASSLPVNTEAFF	.	TRBJ1-1	TRBV28
CAISRKGVDYEQYF	few	TRBJ2-7	TRBV10-3
CASSPRRGLSGNQPQHF	.	TRBJ1-5	TRBV28
CASRGPTRVETQYF	.	TRBJ2-5	TRBV6-1
CASSVRGGAGNTIYF	.	TRBJ1-3	TRBV9
CASRGVSSSYNEQFF	.	TRBJ2-1	TRBV7-2
CASSLAGGGIRETQYF	.	TRBJ2-5	TRBV5-4
CASSLETLHAGYF	.	TRBJ2-3	TRBV7-2
CASSFPFGGGRYEQYF	.	TRBJ2-7	TRBV5-6
CASSWGLAGAYNEQFF	once	TRBJ2-1	TRBV5-1
CASSFLGSPLHF	.	TRBJ1-6	TRBV19
CASSPPSEETQYF	.	TRBJ2-5	TRBV28
CASSLRGISGESYEQYF	.	.	TRBV7-8
CASSQGWDSPYEQYF	.	TRBJ2-7	TRBV14
CASSARTGQSEKLFF	.	TRBJ1-4	TRBV9
CASSYVLAGEIYEQYF	.	TRBJ2-7	TRBV6-6
CASSLFRNGRNQPQHF	.	TRBJ1-5	TRBV7-2
CASSMRETQYF	once	TRBJ2-5	TRBV19
CASSLWGTGGETQYF	.	TRBJ2-5	TRBV11-2
CASSFLTEAFF	.	TRBJ1-1	TRBV5-4
CASSLDTGNQPQHF	.	TRBJ1-5	TRBV7-9
CASSGGTGGYQPQHF	.	TRBJ1-5	TRBV2
CASSSRGPSLHEQYF	.	.	TRBV7-9
CASNVAGAYEQYF	.	TRBJ2-7	TRBV6-5
CAWMRQSYNSPLHF	.	TRBJ1-6	TRBV30
CATSSTPGRVRGGELFF	.	TRBJ2-2	TRBV15
CASRPGQVLDTQYF	.	TRBJ2-3	TRBV7-2
CASTEFRSYGYTF	.	TRBJ1-2	TRBV28
CASSLRGPGGPGRLAEQYF	.	TRBJ2-7	TRBV7-2
CASSLRGTGWDFLNNEQFF	.	TRBJ2-1	TRBV27
CASSVAVNTGELFF	.	TRBJ2-2	TRBV9
CASSRNMGQGGYTF	few	TRBJ1-2	TRBV11-1
CASSRGTSGTRTDTQYF	.	TRBJ2-3	TRBV19
CSVLPDTQYF	.	TRBJ2-3	TRBV29-1
CAISGGQPNQPQHF	.	TRBJ1-5	TRBV10-3
CASSPTLAGGRYGYTF	.	TRBJ1-2	TRBV7-2
CASRIWGGPQETQYF	.	TRBJ2-5	TRBV27
CASSQEQLGGYEQYF	.	TRBJ2-7	TRBV4-1
CASSRQVEGEQYF	.	TRBJ2-7	TRBV5-1
CASSPTRLAGRETQYF	.	TRBJ2-5	TRBV7-9
CASSEAGGLIEQYF	once	TRBJ2-7	TRBV7-9
CASSTTLAGRDLITQYF	.	TRBJ2-3	TRBV4-1
CASSLASTGSGKQFF	.	TRBJ2-1	TRBV7-2
CASSQDTIPGQNTEAFF	few	TRBJ1-1	TRBV4-1
CASSDPGQGVSYEQYF	.	TRBJ2-7	TRBV28
CSAGQGGALNTEAFF	.	TRBJ1-1	TRBV29-1
CAILLAENNEQFF	.	TRBJ2-1	TRBV10-3
CSVYRGMDEKLFF	few	TRBJ1-4	TRBV29-1
CASSDSSGTTDTQYF	.	TRBJ2-3	TRBV6-4
CASSSQGDTQYF	.	TRBJ2-3	TRBV7-2
CASSEGPSQGANGYTF	.	TRBJ1-2	TRBV6-1
CASSTLVFETQYF	.	TRBJ2-5	TRBV19
CAISEAGRGRPSGANVLTF	.	TRBJ2-6	TRBV10-3
CASSLWGSGRAYEQYF	few	TRBJ2-7	TRBV28
CASSGGSLGGNEQFF	.	TRBJ2-1	TRBV28
CASSQKREQGWDTQYF	.	TRBJ2-3	TRBV5-4
CAWSAPWDRVKQPQHF	once	TRBJ1-5	TRBV30
CASGNGVQETQYF	once	TRBJ2-5	TRBV12-5